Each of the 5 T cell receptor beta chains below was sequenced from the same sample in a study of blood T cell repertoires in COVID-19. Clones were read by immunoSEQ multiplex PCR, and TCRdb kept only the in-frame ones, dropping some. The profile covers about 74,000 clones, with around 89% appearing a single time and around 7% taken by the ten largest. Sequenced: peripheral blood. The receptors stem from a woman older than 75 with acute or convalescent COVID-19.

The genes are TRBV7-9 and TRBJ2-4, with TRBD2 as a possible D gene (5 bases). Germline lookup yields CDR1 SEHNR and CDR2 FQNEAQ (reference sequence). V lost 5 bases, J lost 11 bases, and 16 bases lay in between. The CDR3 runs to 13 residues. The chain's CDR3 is CASSPPSNRLQYF. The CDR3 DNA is TGTGCCAGCAGCCCTCCTAGCAACCGGCTTCAGTACTTC. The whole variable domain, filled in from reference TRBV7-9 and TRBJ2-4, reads DTGVSQNPRHKITKRGQNVTFRCDPISEHNRLYWYRQTLGQGPEFLTYFQNEAQLEKSRLLSDRFSAERPKGSFSTLEIQRTEQGDSAMYLCASSPPSNRLQYFGAGTRLSVL.

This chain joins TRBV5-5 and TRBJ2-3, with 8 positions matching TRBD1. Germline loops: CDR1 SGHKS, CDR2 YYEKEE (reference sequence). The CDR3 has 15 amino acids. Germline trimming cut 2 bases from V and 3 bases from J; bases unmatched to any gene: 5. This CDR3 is CASSLVQGATDTQYF. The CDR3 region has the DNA TGTGCCAGCAGCTTAGTTCAGGGGGCGACAGATACGCAGTATTTT.

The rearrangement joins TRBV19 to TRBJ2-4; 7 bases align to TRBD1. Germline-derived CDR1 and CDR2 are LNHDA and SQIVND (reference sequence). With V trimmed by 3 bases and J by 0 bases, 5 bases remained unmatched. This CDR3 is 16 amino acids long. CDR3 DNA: TGTGCCAGTAGTATCACGACAGGGAGAGCCAAAAACATTCAGTACTTC. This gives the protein CASSITTGRAKNIQYF.

The CDR3 loop reads CSVGINTGSQETQYF. CDR3 DNA sequence: TGCAGCGTCGGTATAAACACAGGGTCTCAAGAGACCCAGTACTTC. The chain combines TRBV29-1 with TRBJ2-5; a weak D match, TRBD1 (6 bases). This CDR3 contains 15 residues. Germline CDR1 SQVTM, CDR2 ANQGSEA. V lost 6 bases to trimming and J lost 2 bases, with 19 bases between them.

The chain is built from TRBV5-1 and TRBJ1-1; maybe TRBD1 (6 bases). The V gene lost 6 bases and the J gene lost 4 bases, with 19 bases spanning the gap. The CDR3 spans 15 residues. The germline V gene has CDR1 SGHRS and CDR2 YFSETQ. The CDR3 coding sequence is TGCGCCAGCACCAGGGAGGGTGGGGGCAGCACTGAAGCTTTCTTT. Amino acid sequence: CASTREGGGSTEAFF.